This passage covers 13 T cell receptor beta chains from one sample sequenced in a study of T cells expressing NK-cell markers. TCRdb re-called the 5' RACE reads and catalogs CDR3 proteins one per entry, DNA excluded. Here the sample table reports about 110,000 distinct CDR3 sequences. Sequenced material: blood T cells: a sorted CD56 or NKG2C T cell subset, CD4+ or CD8+ T cells, or bulk PBMC T cells (not recorded which). These receptors were taken from a woman between 18 and 75 years old in good health.

This rearrangement joins TRBV19 to TRBJ1-2; the D call from TCRdb, TRBD1, cannot be confirmed without DNA. The CDR3 runs 14 residues. Germline values: CDR1 LNHDA, CDR2 SQIVND (reference sequence). This chain's CDR3 is CASSMGGPNYGYTF. Drawing the rest from reference TRBV19 and TRBJ1-2, the complete variable domain is DGGITQSPKYLFRKEGQNVTLSCEQNLNHDAMYWYRQDPGQGLRLIYYSQIVNDFQKGDIAEGYSVSREKKESFPLTVTSAQKNPTAFYLCASSMGGPNYGYTFGSGTRLTVV.

CDR3 sequence reads: CSARVPGGTDTQYF. This chain joins TRBV20-1 and TRBJ2-3; TCRdb selects TRBD1, and the lack of DNA leaves this call unchecked. This CDR3 spans 14 amino acids. Germline CDR1 is DFQATT and CDR2 is SNEGSKA (reference sequence).

The V gene is TRBV19, the J gene TRBJ2-7. The CDR3 runs 14 residues. Germline lookup yields CDR1 LNHDA and CDR2 SQIVND (reference sequence). Here the CDR3 reads CASTKLHGTYEQYF.

CDR3 residues: CAISESSNEQYF. The V gene is TRBV10-3, the J gene TRBJ2-7. The CDR3 has 12 amino acids. Germline V gene sequence: CDR1 ENHRY, CDR2 SYGVKD.

The CDR3 sequence: CASSSPWEQYF. The chain couples TRBV28 to TRBJ2-7; the TRBD1 assignment by TCRdb is unverifiable without DNA. Germline V gene sequence: CDR1 MDHEN, CDR2 SYDVKM. The CDR3 extends over 11 amino acids.

The rearrangement uses TRBV11-2 and TRBJ1-2; no DNA is available, so the TRBD1 call from TCRdb remains unchecked. CDR1 is SGHAT, CDR2 FQNNGV, per germline. The CDR3 is 16 residues long. The CDR3 sequence: CASSSTGQGMDYGYTF.

The CDR3 loop reads CASSLTGVTSYNEQFF. The chain recombines TRBV5-1 with TRBJ2-1; TCRdb calls TRBD2, which cannot be checked without DNA. Germline CDR1 and CDR2: SGHRS and YFSETQ. This CDR3 has 16 amino acids.

The rearrangement links TRBV19 to TRBJ1-5; TCRdb picks TRBD1, but there is no DNA to check that call. Looked up from germline, CDR1 is LNHDA and CDR2 is SQIVND (reference sequence). The CDR3 extends over 13 amino acids. The CDR3 loop is CASRDGAVRSQHF.

This chain uses TRBV5-4 with TRBJ2-7; TCRdb designates TRBD1, a call that cannot be tested without DNA. Germline V gene data show CDR1 as SGHNT and CDR2 as YYREEE (reference sequence). This CDR3 region has 14 residues. CDR3 sequence: CASSYGQGGNEQYF.

The chain carries TRBV20-1 and TRBJ1-2. The germline V gene encodes CDR1 DFQATT and CDR2 SNEGSKA (reference sequence). CDR3 size: 15 residues. CDR3 residues: CSASIRELSNYGYTF.

The V and J genes are TRBV29-1 and TRBJ1-2. The CDR3 is 12 amino acids. Per the germline V gene, CDR1 is SQVTM and CDR2 is ANQGSEA. The CDR3 sequence: CSVDAAGYGYTF. Based on the CDR3 plus reference TRBV29-1 and TRBJ1-2, the full variable domain is SAVISQKPSRDICQRGTSLTIQCQVDSQVTMMFWYRQQPGQSLTLIATANQGSEATYESGFVIDKFPISRPNLTFSTLTVSNMSPEDSSIYLCSVDAAGYGYTFGSGTRLTVV.

J is TRBJ2-1 and V is TRBV2; there is no DNA to check the TCRdb D call of TRBD2. This CDR3 contains 16 residues. The germline V gene encodes CDR1 SNHLY and CDR2 FYNNEI. CDR3 sequence: CASSEAVTSGNNEQFF.

The CDR3: CAWGTGGLGTEAFF. The chain employs TRBV30 and TRBJ1-1; without DNA, the TCRdb call of TRBD1 cannot be checked. Looked up from germline, CDR1 is GTSNPN and CDR2 is SVGIG (reference sequence). CDR3 size: 14 residues. The whole variable domain, filled in from reference TRBV30 and TRBJ1-1, reads SQTIHQWPATLVQPVGSPLSLECTVEGTSNPNLYWYRQAAGRGLQLLFYSVGIGQISSEVPQNLSASRPQDRQFILSSKKLLLSDSGFYLCAWGTGGLGTEAFFGQGTRLTVV.